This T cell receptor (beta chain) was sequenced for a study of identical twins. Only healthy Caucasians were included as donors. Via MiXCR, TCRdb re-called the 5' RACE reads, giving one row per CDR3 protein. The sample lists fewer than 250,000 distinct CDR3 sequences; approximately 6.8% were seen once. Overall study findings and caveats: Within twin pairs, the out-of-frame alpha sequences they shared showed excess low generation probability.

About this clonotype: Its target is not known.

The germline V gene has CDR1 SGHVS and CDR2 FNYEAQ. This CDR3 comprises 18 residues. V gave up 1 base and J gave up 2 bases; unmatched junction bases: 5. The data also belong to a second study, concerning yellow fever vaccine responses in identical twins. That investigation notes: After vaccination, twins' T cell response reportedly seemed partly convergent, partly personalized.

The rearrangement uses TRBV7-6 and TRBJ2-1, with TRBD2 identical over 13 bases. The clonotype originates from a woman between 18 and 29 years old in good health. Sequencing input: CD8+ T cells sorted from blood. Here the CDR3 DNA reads TGTGCCAGCAGCTTAGGGACTAGCGGGAGTCTCACCTACAATGAGCAGTTCTTC. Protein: CASSLGTSGSLTYNEQFF.